This TCR beta chain is drawn from a study of cytomegalovirus exposure and HLA in healthy donors. Points from the study as a whole: Clusters of TCRs from the first cohort tended to co-occur in the 110 or so validation repertoires (as a later analysis found). Most sequenced TCRs were rare (though some public TCRs occurred in many donors). Diagnosis of cytomegalovirus status made by the classifier reportedly showed high specificity and sensitivity.

Using immunoSEQ multiplex PCR, the repertoire was profiled, and TCRdb retains in-frame clones only, with some absent. Here the sample spans around 300,000 clones, 88% being singletons. About this clone itself: Its antigen remains unknown.

Germline V gene data show CDR1 as SGHAT and CDR2 as FQNNGV. The CDR3 totals 17 residues. Germline trimming cut 4 bases from V and 0 bases from J; bases unmatched to any gene: 7. This sequence joins TRBV11-2 and TRBJ2-7; 12 bases align to TRBD1. The sample was PBMCs. This TCR derives from a woman between 18 and 29 years old in good health and CMV-seronegative. CDR3 DNA sequence: TGTGCCAGCAGCTCTGGGACAGGGGGCGCGAGCTCCTACGAGCAGTACTTC. Translated, it gives CASSSGTGGASSYEQYF.